Listed here is a single T cell receptor (beta chain). Data came from immunoSEQ multiplex PCR; TCRdb stores just in-frame clones and leaves some out. The repertoire holds tens of thousands of clones, with 85% to 95% as singletons. This record comes from a study of CD4 T cells in relation to SARS-CoV-2 and coronaviruses. Before the COVID-19 pandemic, during about 2010-2019, CD4+ T cells were taken from unexposed donors. The sample taken for sequencing was naive CD4+ T cells from PBMCs. Subset denoted: naive CD4+ T cells isolated by negative enrichment. The source is a human donor in good health.

In DNA, the CDR3 is TGCGCCAGCGGACAGAGCCCAGGACAGTCTGAAGCTTTCTTT. Encoded protein: CASGQSPGQSEAFF. The rearrangement links TRBV5-1 to TRBJ1-1; the D gene is possibly TRBD1 (6 bases). The germline CDR1 and CDR2 sequences are SGHRS and YFSETQ. With 7 bases removed from V and 6 bases from J, the gap between germline ends came to 19 bases. This CDR3 spans 14 amino acids.